This T cell receptor (beta chain) was sequenced for a study of PD-L1 blockade in urothelial cancer (dated 2017 in TCRdb). Background on the whole study: All patients started therapy at some point between 2014 and 2016 and received atezolizumab 1,200 mg intravenously every 3 weeks. Twenty-five of 29 patients were males with bladder-origin urothelial cancer, and about two thirds of the roughly 30 reported a prior smoking history. Patients had an ECOG performance status of 0 or 1 and had received between 0 and 3 prior chemotherapy regimens. Blood samples were analyzed 3 weeks after the start of treatment (second dose) and 6 weeks after the start of treatment. Blood samples gave median yields of around 150,000 T cells and 82,636 unique TCRs, along with a median clonality of 0.080. The study was an exploratory multi-omic analysis of somatic, immune and clinical correlates of response to PD-L1 blockade with atezolizumab in urothelial cancer. TCR sequencing covered pretreatment tumor samples and matched, serially collected peripheral blood taken before and after atezolizumab treatment. Durable clinical benefit was defined as a progression-free survival longer than 6 months, and TCR features were additionally tested against progression-free survival and overall survival. In the same patients who had TCR sequencing, pretreatment tumors also underwent whole exome sequencing and RNA sequencing. Durable clinical benefit was achieved by nine patients and was not achieved by 20 patients. Pretreatment blood TCR-seq was available for fewer than 30 patients, at least one posttreatment blood collection was obtained for some 25 patients, and tumor TCR-seq was available for some 25 patients.

To estimate absolute template abundance from read counts, synthetic TCR analog templates were spiked into each PCR. The immunoSEQ assay was used to amplify TCRbeta CDR3 regions from genomic DNA with bias-controlled V and J gene primers. Sequencing of rearranged TCRbeta segments was performed at approximately 20X coverage. The authors' pipeline ran thus. Sequencing errors were corrected by clustering, and CDR3s were annotated against IMGT so that V, D and J genes could be assigned. Only productive TCRbeta rearrangements were used in downstream analyses, excluding out-of-frame or stop-codon sequences. Clonality was calculated as one minus the Shannon entropy normalized by the log of the number of unique productive sequences. Fisher's exact test with Benjamini-Hochberg correction, at a threshold of adjusted p below 0.01, was used to find clones that differed between time points or between blood and tumor. TCRdb took over this immuneACCESS table, retaining in-frame rearrangements with V and J assigned. Such tables are incomplete; in checked studies, under half of the missing clones stem from an unresolved V gene, and the remainder is unexplained. D and trimming come from the DNA, and the V and J calls and clone size come from that table. For this sample the table gives 90,000 to 120,000 clones, of which roughly nine tenths were detected only once. The top ten hold over 0.8% of the sample.

A note on this clone: The specificity of this receptor is unknown. One base away there is no much larger clone; base qualities are not given.

V and J lose 3 bases and 8 bases, and a span of 17 bases separates them. Counted from cysteine to phenylalanine, this CDR3 has 15 amino acids. CDR3 DNA only is kept here, 45 bases in frame from base 1. Sequences LNHDA (CDR1) and SQIVND (CDR2) are obtained from the germline V gene (reference sequence). On the study overall, not on this receptor specifically: Because of the small sample size (n ≈ 30) and the many exploratory analyses performed, the results are intended to be regarded as hypothesis-generating. A pretreatment peripheral blood TCR clonality below the median was linked to improved progression-free and overall survival. Among patients with durable benefit, tumor-associated TCR clones showed greater expansion in peripheral blood 3 weeks after treatment started (n of about 20, p = 0.022).

A total of 29 patients with locally advanced or metastatic urothelial carcinoma, treated at Memorial Sloan Kettering on a trial protocol, made up the cohort. Peripheral blood mononuclear cells were collected pretreatment and during treatment, at between 1 and 8 total time points per patient. The Qiagen DNeasy Blood extraction kit was used to purify genomic DNA from total PBMCs and tumor samples. PBMCs were collected pretreatment and during treatment, and were isolated and stored as previously described. The TCR sequence derives from a woman aged 80 or over with urothelial cancer. This specimen consisted of PBMCs, obtained around atezolizumab (anti-PD-L1) treatment. Rearrangement joined TRBV19 to TRBJ2-1, and possibly TRBD1, on 6 matching bases. The DNA sequence reads TGTGCCAGTAGTATCGCAGGGGTTTACTTGGATGAGCAGTTCTTC. It specifies CASSIAGVYLDEQFF.